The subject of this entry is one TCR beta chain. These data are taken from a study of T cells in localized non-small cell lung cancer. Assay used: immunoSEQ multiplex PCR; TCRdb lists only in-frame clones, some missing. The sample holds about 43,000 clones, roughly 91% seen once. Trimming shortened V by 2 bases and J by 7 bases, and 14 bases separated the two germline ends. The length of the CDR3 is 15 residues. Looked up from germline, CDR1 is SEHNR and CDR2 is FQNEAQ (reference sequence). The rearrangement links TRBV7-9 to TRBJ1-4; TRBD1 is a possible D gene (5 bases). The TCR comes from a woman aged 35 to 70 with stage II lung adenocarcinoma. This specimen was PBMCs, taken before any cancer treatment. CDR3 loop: CASSLFGERGEKLFF. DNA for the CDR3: TGTGCCAGCAGCTTATTTGGGGAAAGGGGTGAAAAACTGTTTTTT. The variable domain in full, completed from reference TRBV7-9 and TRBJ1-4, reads DTGVSQNPRHKITKRGQNVTFRCDPISEHNRLYWYRQTLGQGPEFLTYFQNEAQLEKSRLLSDRFSAERPKGSFSTLEIQRTEQGDSAMYLCASSLFGERGEKLFFGSGTQLSVL.